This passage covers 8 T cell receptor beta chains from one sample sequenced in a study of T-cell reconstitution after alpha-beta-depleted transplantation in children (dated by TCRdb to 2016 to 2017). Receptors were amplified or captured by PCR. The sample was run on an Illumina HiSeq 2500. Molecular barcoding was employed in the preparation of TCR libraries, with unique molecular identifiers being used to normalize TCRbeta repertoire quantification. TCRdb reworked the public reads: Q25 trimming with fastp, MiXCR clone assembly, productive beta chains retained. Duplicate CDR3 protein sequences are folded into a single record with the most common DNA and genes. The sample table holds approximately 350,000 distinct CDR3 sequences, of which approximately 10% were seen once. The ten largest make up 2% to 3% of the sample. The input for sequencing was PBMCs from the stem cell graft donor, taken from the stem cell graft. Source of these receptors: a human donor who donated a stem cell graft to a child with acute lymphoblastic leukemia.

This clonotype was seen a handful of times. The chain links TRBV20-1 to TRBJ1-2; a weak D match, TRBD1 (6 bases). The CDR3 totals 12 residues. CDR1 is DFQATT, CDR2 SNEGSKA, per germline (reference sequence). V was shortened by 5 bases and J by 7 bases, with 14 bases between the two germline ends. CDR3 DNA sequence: TGCAGTGCTTCCTTTCAGGGGACTGGCTACACCTTC. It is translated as CSASFQGTGYTF.

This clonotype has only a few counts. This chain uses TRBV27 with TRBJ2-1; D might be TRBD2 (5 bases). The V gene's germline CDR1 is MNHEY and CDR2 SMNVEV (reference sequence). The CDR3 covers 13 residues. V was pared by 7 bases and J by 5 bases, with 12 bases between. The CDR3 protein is CASTFRGDNEQFF. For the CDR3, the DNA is TGTGCCAGCACCTTTCGGGGAGACAATGAGCAGTTCTTC.

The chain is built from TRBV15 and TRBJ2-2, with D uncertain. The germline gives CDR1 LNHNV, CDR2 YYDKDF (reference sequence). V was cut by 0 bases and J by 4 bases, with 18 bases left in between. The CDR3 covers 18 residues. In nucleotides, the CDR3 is TGTGCCACCAGCAGAGATCGCAGTGGACCTGTTGGCACCGGGGAGCTGTTTTTT. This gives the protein CATSRDRSGPVGTGELFF. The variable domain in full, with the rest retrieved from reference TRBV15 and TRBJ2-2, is DAMVIQNPRYQVTQFGKPVTLSCSQTLNHNVMYWYQQKSSQAPKLLFHYYDKDFNNEADTPDNFQSRRPNTSFCFLDIRSPGLGDTAMYLCATSRDRSGPVGTGELFFGEGSRLTVL.

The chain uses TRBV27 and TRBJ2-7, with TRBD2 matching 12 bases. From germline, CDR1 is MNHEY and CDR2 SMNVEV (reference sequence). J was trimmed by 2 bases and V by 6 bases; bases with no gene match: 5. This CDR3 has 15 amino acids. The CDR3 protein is CASSRGLAGTYEQYF. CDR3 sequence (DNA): TGTGCCAGCAGCCGAGGACTAGCGGGGACCTACGAGCAGTACTTC.

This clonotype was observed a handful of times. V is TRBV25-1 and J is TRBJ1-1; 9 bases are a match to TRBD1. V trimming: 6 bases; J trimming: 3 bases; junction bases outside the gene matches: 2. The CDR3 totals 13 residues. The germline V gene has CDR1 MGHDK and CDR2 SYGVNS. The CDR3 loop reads CASRGQGHTEAFF. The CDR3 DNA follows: TGTGCCAGCAGAGGACAGGGGCACACTGAAGCTTTCTTT. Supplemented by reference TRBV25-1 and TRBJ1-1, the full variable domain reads EADIYQTPRYLVIGTGKKITLECSQTMGHDKMYWYQQDPGMELHLIHYSYGVNSTEKGDLSSESTVSRIRTEHFPLTLESARPSHTSQYLCASRGQGHTEAFFGQGTRLTVV.

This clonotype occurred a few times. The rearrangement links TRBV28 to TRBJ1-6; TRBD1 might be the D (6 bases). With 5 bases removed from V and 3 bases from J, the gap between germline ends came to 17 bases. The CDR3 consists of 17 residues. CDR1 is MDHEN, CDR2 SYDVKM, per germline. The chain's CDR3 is CASSQNQGILYNSPLHF. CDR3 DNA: TGTGCCAGCAGTCAGAACCAGGGGATCCTCTATAATTCACCCCTCCACTTT.

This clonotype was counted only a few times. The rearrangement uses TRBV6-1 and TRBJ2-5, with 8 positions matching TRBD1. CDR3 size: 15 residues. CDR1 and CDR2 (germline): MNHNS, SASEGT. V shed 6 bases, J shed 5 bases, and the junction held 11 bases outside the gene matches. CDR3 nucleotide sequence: TGTGCCAGCAGCATCACCCAGGGGGCGGTGGAGACCCAGTACTTC. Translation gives CASSITQGAVETQYF.

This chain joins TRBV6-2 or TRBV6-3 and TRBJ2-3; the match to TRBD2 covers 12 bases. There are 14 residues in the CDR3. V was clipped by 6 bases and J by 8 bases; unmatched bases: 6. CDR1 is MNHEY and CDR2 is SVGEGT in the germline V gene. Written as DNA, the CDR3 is TGTGCCAGCAGGACTAGCGGGAGCCAGGCTACGCAGTATTTT. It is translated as CASRTSGSQATQYF.